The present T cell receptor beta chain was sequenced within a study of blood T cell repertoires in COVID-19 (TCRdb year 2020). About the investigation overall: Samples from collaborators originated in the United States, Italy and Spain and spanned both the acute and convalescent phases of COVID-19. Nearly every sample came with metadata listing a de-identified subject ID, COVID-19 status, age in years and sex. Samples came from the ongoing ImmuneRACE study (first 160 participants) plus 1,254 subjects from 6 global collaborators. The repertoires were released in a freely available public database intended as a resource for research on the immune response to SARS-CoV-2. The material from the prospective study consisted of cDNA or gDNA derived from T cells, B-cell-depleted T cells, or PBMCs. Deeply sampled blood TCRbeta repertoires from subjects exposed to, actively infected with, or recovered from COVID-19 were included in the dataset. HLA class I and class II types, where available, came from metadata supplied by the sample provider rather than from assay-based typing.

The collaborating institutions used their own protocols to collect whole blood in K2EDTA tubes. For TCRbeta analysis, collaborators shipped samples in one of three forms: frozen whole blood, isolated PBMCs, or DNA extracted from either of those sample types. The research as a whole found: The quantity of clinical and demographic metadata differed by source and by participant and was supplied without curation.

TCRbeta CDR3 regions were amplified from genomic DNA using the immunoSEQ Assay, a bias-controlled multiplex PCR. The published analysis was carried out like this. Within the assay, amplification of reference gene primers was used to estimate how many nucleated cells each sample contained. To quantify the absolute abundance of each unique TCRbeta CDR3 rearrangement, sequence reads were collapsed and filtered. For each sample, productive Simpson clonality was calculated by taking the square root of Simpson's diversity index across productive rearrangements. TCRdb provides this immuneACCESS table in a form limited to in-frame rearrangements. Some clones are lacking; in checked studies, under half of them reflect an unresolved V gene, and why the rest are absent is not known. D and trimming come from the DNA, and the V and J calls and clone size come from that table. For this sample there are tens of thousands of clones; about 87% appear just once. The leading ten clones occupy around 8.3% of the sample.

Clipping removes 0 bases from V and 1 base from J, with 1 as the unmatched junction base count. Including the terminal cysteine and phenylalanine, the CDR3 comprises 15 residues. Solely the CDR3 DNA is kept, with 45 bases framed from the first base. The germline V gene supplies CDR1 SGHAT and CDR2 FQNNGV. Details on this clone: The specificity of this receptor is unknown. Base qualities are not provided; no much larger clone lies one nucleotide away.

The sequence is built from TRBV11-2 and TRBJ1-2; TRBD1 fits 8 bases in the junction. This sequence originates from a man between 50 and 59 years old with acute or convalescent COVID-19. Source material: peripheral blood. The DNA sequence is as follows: TGTGCCAGCAGCTTAGATGGACAGGGTAACTATGGCTACACCTTC. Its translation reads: CASSLDGQGNYGYTF.